Following are 19 T cell receptor beta chains from one sample sequenced in a study of T-cell reconstitution after alpha-beta-depleted transplantation in children. For TCRbeta, the library was prepared with unique molecular identifiers. TCRdb re-analysed the PCR reads in MiXCR, keeping a single row per CDR3 protein. The sample records around 500,000 distinct CDR3 sequences, around an eighth being singletons. Sequenced material: PBMCs from the stem cell graft donor, taken from the stem cell graft. The receptor set was obtained from a human donor who donated a stem cell graft to a child with combined immunodeficiency.

In this sample, this clonotype turned up a few times. V is TRBV21-1 and J is TRBJ1-1. TRBV21-1 is classified as a pseudogene. The CDR3 extends over 13 amino acids. For the CDR3, the DNA is TGTGCCAGCAGCGAAACCTCCGCCGCCGAAGCTTTCTTT. Translated: CASSETSAAEAFF.

This clonotype showed up many times. The chain recombines TRBV12-3 or TRBV12-4 with TRBJ2-5; D perhaps matches TRBD1 (5 bases). Trimming shortened V by 5 bases and J by 5 bases, and 15 bases separated the two germline ends. CDR3 length: 14 amino acids. CDR3 sequence (DNA): TGTGCCAGCAGTCTTAGTGGGTCAGGGGAGACCCAGTACTTC. Amino acid sequence: CASSLSGSGETQYF.

This clonotype has a single count. At one boundary the junction diverges from the germline segment, which might be a read error. This sequence joins TRBV20-1 and TRBJ2-7; TRBD1 matches at 9 bases. The CDR3 spans 15 residues. Germline-derived CDR1 and CDR2 are DFQATT and SNEGSKA (reference sequence). The CDR3: CSARMTGTGPYQQYF. CDR3 sequence (DNA): TGCAGTGCTAGAATGACCGGGACAGGGCCCTACCAGCAGTACTTC.

The rearrangement uses TRBV10-3 and TRBJ1-1; no firm D call. Trimming left V 2 bases short and J 3 bases short, with 16 bases between. Germline CDR1 is ENHRY and CDR2 is SYGVKD. CDR3 size: 16 residues. The CDR3 protein is CAISEGTMGYDTEAFF. CDR3 nucleotide sequence: TGTGCCATCAGTGAGGGCACCATGGGTTACGACACTGAAGCTTTCTTT.

V is TRBV7-2 and J is TRBJ2-3; TRBD2 might be the D (5 bases). From germline, CDR1 is SGHTA and CDR2 FQGNSA. The CDR3 totals 14 residues. V lost 2 bases and J 6 bases, leaving 12 bases between the germline ends. This CDR3 reads CASSLYLAWDTQYF. CDR3 DNA: TGTGCCAGCAGCTTATATTTAGCGTGGGATACGCAGTATTTT.

This clonotype was seen more than once but under ten times. This chain connects TRBV9 to TRBJ2-7; 11 bases are a match to TRBD1. The V segment lost 0 bases and the J segment 6 bases; nucleotides outside the gene matches: 2. The CDR3 is made up of 14 amino acids. The germline V gene has CDR1 SGDLS and CDR2 YYNGEE. This CDR3 is CASSVEGQGAEQYF. As DNA, the CDR3 is TGTGCCAGCAGCGTAGAAGGACAGGGGGCCGAGCAGTACTTC. Filled out from reference TRBV9 and TRBJ2-7, the complete variable domain reads DSGVTQTPKHLITATGQRVTLRCSPRSGDLSVYWYQQSLDQGLQFLIQYYNGEERAKGNILERFSAQQFPDLHSELNLSSLELGDSALYFCASSVEGQGAEQYFGPGTRLTVT.

This sequence joins TRBV5-1 and TRBJ2-1; D may be TRBD2 (7 bases). CDR3 length equals 16 residues. Between the trimmed V and J ends, which lost 1 base and 3 bases, there was a span of 14 bases. Germline V lookup: CDR1 SGHRS, CDR2 YFSETQ. The CDR3 reads CASSLWGGPNYNEQFF. CDR3 in DNA: TGCGCCAGCAGCTTGTGGGGGGGGCCCAACTACAATGAGCAGTTCTTC.

The rearrangement links TRBV6-5 to TRBJ2-3; tentatively, D is TRBD2 (5 bases). This CDR3 contains 15 residues. CDR1 MNHEY and CDR2 SVGAGI come from the germline V gene. V was shortened by 2 bases and J by 6 bases, with 15 bases between the two germline ends. Written as DNA, the CDR3 is TGTGCCAGCAGTTACGTCGAGGGCACTTTTGATACGCAGTATTTT. Amino acid sequence: CASSYVEGTFDTQYF.

The rearrangement links TRBV4-2 to TRBJ2-5; no firm D call. CDR3 length: 16 amino acids. V was pared by 1 base and J by 5 bases, with 17 bases between. Looked up from germline, CDR1 is LGHNA and CDR2 is YNFKEQ. The CDR3 DNA reads as TGTGCCAGCAGCCAAGTAGTGCCTTACGAGTCGGAGACCCAGTACTTC. It codes for CASSQVVPYESETQYF.

Concerning this clonotype: At one boundary the junction diverges from the germline segment, which might be a read error. The CDR3 DNA sequence: TGTTCCACCAGTGATTTGAATGGGAACTATGGCTACACCTTC. Protein sequence: CSTSDLNGNYGYTF. V gene TRBV24-1 combines with J gene TRBJ1-2; D gene unclear. Germline V gives CDR1 KGHDR, CDR2 SFDVKD. This CDR3 has 14 residues.

This clonotype was recorded many times. The J gene is TRBJ2-3, the V gene TRBV20-1; tentatively, D is TRBD1 or TRBD2 (5 bases each). Trimming took off 0 bases at V and 5 bases at J, with 6 bases between the two ends. Per the germline V gene, CDR1 is DFQATT and CDR2 is SNEGSKA (reference sequence). The CDR3 contains 12 residues. The CDR3, as DNA: TGCAGTGCTAGAGATGGGGGAGATACGCAGTATTTT. Translating it yields CSARDGGDTQYF.

There are many counts of this clonotype. The chain uses TRBV12-5 and TRBJ1-6; D unclear. Germline CDR1 LGHNT, CDR2 FRNRAP. V shed 5 bases and J shed 10 bases, with 12 bases lying between them. The CDR3 has 13 residues. The CDR3 region is CASGTHRLSPLHF. The CDR3 region has the DNA TGTGCTAGTGGTACGCACCGCCTCTCACCCCTCCACTTT. Combining the CDR3 with reference TRBV12-5 and TRBJ1-6 gives the whole variable domain DARVTQTPRHKVTEMGQEVTMRCQPILGHNTVFWYRQTMMQGLELLAYFRNRAPLDDSGMPKDRFSAEMPDATLATLKIQPSEPRDSAVYFCASGTHRLSPLHFGNGTRLTVT.

This clonotype has just a few counts. This rearrangement joins TRBV15 to TRBJ2-1; the match to TRBD2 covers 7 bases. This CDR3 comprises 13 residues. Losses at the gene ends were 3 bases for V and 9 bases for J; bases not matched to a gene: 5. Germline V gene lookup returns CDR1 LNHNV and CDR2 YYDKDF (reference sequence). The CDR3 DNA reads as TGTGCCACCAGCAGGTTCGAGCGGGGTGAGCAGTTCTTC. Encoded protein: CATSRFERGEQFF.

The V gene is TRBV7-2, the J gene TRBJ2-7; no clear D gene. V lost 5 bases and J lost 0, with 11 bases in between. The length of the CDR3 is 14 residues. Germline CDR1 SGHTA, CDR2 FQGNSA. Here the CDR3 DNA reads TGTGCCAGCAGCACGACACCCAGCTCCTACGAGCAGTACTTC. Its protein product is CASSTTPSSYEQYF. Supplemented by reference TRBV7-2 and TRBJ2-7, the full variable domain reads GAGVSQSPSNKVTEKGKDVELRCDPISGHTALYWYRQSLGQGLEFLIYFQGNSAPDKSGLPSDRFSAERTGGSVSTLTIQRTQQEDSAVYLCASSTTPSSYEQYFGPGTRLTVT.

The genes are TRBV7-6 and TRBJ1-6; TRBD1 is a possible D gene (5 bases). V was shortened by 5 bases and J by 7 bases, with 15 bases between the two germline ends. The CDR3 sequence is 15 residues long. CDR1 is SGHVS and CDR2 is FNYEAQ in the germline V gene. The CDR3 sequence: CASSPSVGGNSPLHF. The CDR3 DNA reads as TGTGCCAGCAGCCCCTCGGTGGGGGGAAATTCACCCCTCCACTTT. The full variable domain, in which reference TRBV7-6 and TRBJ1-6 provide the parts outside the CDR3, is GAGVSQSPRYKVTKRGQDVALRCDPISGHVSLYWYRQALGQGPEFLTYFNYEAQQDKSGLPNDRFSAERPEGSISTLTIQRTEQRDSAMYRCASSPSVGGNSPLHFGNGTRLTVT.

CDR3: CASRVGQSLYGYTF. Here the CDR3 DNA reads TGTGCCAGCAGGGTAGGACAGTCCCTCTATGGCTACACCTTC. The rearrangement joins TRBV6-1 to TRBJ1-2; tentative D call: TRBD1 (6 bases). V was shortened by 6 bases and J by 4 bases, with 15 bases between the two germline ends. Germline CDR1 reads MNHNS; CDR2 reads SASEGT. CDR3 length: 14 amino acids.

Note on this clonotype: The junction departs from germline at one end; a sequencing error may be responsible. The chain links TRBV7-7 to TRBJ2-2; D is possibly TRBD1 or TRBD2 (5 bases each). This CDR3 has 14 amino acids. Germline CDR1 SSHAT, CDR2 FNYEAQ (reference sequence). The chain's CDR3 is CASSSLGETGELFF. The CDR3 DNA sequence: TGTGCTAGCAGCTCCTTGGGGGAGACCGGGGAGCTGTTTTTT.

This clonotype has a handful of counts. This chain uses TRBV6-1 with TRBJ1-1; tentatively, D is TRBD1 (6 bases). Trimming cost V 3 bases and J 5 bases, with 13 bases left between them. Germline-derived CDR1 and CDR2 are MNHNS and SASEGT. The CDR3 has 14 amino acids. CDR3 nucleotide sequence: TGTGCCAGCAGTGACACAGGGTGGGGGACTGAAGCTTTCTTT. Translated: CASSDTGWGTEAFF.

DNA for the CDR3: TGTGCCAGCAGTTTTCGACTAGCGGGAGCCACGGTCGGCGAGCAGTACTTC. It specifies CASSFRLAGATVGEQYF. The chain employs TRBV6-2 or TRBV6-3 and TRBJ2-7; the match to TRBD2 covers 12 bases. Germline CDR1 reads MNHEY; CDR2 reads SVGEGT. Trimming at V came to 4 bases and at J to 6 bases, leaving 13 bases not matched to a gene. This CDR3 has 17 residues.